Below, 27 T cell receptor beta chains from the same sample are listed, as sequenced in a study of beta chain features in type 1 diabetes. Study results and limitations: TCRB CDR3 length was moderately but significantly reduced in all four CD4+ subsets of Type 1 diabetes patients.

The sequenced template was cDNA made from the entire isolated RNA. The protocol was immunoSEQ multiplex PCR, while the TCRdb copy is restricted to in-frame clones and leaves out a portion. The sample lists about 650,000 clones, roughly 12% occurring once. Their specific antigens are unknown. Material: naive CD4+ T cells from blood. The source of these receptors is a man younger than 45 with type 1 diabetes.

This clone occurred a few times. This sequence joins TRBV6-5 and TRBJ1-1; a possible D gene is TRBD1 (6 bases). Trimming pared 5 bases from V and 0 bases from J, leaving 10 bases between. The length of the CDR3 is 14 residues. Per the germline V gene, CDR1 is MNHEY and CDR2 is SVGAGI. CDR3 in DNA: TGTGCCAGCAGTCAAGGACAGCTGAACACTGAAGCTTTCTTT. It translates to CASSQGQLNTEAFF.

This clone was detected a few times. This chain joins TRBV6-5 and TRBJ2-6, with D uncertain. Germline V CDR1 and CDR2: MNHEY, SVGAGI. The length of the CDR3 is 15 residues. Trimming took off 2 bases at V and 0 bases at J, with 5 bases between the two ends. CDR3 DNA: TGTGCCAGCAGTTACGGGTTCTCTGGGGCCAACGTCCTGACTTTC. Translating it yields CASSYGFSGANVLTF.

The chain is built from TRBV5-4 and TRBJ1-1; the match to TRBD1 covers 8 bases. V was clipped by 4 bases and J by 1 base; unmatched bases: 3. The V gene's germline CDR1 is SGHNT and CDR2 YYREEE (reference sequence). CDR3 length: 14 amino acids. The CDR3 region has the DNA TGTGCCAGCAGCACAGGGGGAAGGAACACTGAAGCTTTCTTT. Its translation: CASSTGGRNTEAFF.

This clone was counted a few times. The genes are TRBV7-2 and TRBJ2-7; 10 nucleotides agree with TRBD2. Germline CDR1 and CDR2: SGHTA and FQGNSA. CDR3 length: 15 amino acids. The junction had 6 bases not matched to a gene; V was cut back by 4 bases and J by 3 bases. For the CDR3, the DNA is TGTGCCAGCAGCTCTAGCGGGGGTGTCATCTACGAGCAGTACTTC. Translated: CASSSSGGVIYEQYF.

This clone was picked up a small number of times. This chain uses TRBV6-6 with TRBJ2-5; 7 nucleotides line up with TRBD1. After removal of 4 bases from V and 4 bases from J, the junction contained 3 bases not matched to a gene. The CDR3 totals 13 residues. The germline CDR1 and CDR2 sequences are MNHNY and SVGAGI (reference sequence). The CDR3, as DNA: TGTGCCAGCAGTTGGGACAGCCGAGAGACCCAGTACTTC. Residues: CASSWDSRETQYF.

This clone was counted a few times. CDR3 in amino acids: CASSPGGYEKLFF. As DNA, the CDR3 is TGTGCCAGCAGCCCCGGGGGGTATGAAAAACTGTTTTTT. The V and J genes are TRBV7-2 and TRBJ1-4; D may be TRBD1 (5 bases). The CDR3 runs 13 residues. Germline V gene data show CDR1 as SGHTA and CDR2 as FQGNSA. Trimming removed 5 bases at V and 6 bases at J, with 10 bases between.

The sample holds a few counts of this clone. CDR3 coding DNA: TGTGCCAGCAGCTTAGTAGGGGACAGGGGAGACATTCAGTACTTC. Translating it yields CASSLVGDRGDIQYF. V and J are TRBV7-2 and TRBJ2-4; 10 bases line up with TRBD1. Germline V gene sequence: CDR1 SGHTA, CDR2 FQGNSA. V was pared by 1 base and J by 8 bases, with 5 bases of the junction left unmatched. The CDR3 loop spans 15 amino acids.

This sequence joins TRBV25-1 and TRBJ2-1; D assignment may be TRBD1 or TRBD2 (5 bases each). The CDR3 is 15 amino acids. The germline V and J ends were trimmed by 7 bases and 0 bases, with 13 bases remaining between them. Germline V gives CDR1 MGHDK, CDR2 SYGVNS. The CDR3 bases are TGTGCCAGCACCAAGGGACCCTCCTCCTACAATGAGCAGTTCTTC. Encoded protein: CASTKGPSSYNEQFF.

This clone was seen a few times. The gene calls are TRBV5-4 and TRBJ1-3; 7 bases match TRBD1. V was clipped by 4 bases and J by 0 bases; unmatched bases: 7. This CDR3 is built from 16 residues. CDR1 is SGHNT, CDR2 YYREEE, per germline (reference sequence). Written as DNA, the CDR3 is TGTGCCAGCAGCCATTTGGGACAGAGCTCTGGAAACACCATATATTTT. Protein product: CASSHLGQSSGNTIYF.

The V call is TRBV5-6, the J call TRBJ1-2; D call uncertain. From germline, CDR1 is SGHDT and CDR2 YYEEEE. This CDR3 comprises 14 residues. V lost 3 bases to trimming and J lost 0 bases, with 9 bases between them. The CDR3 is CASSYTGTNYGYTF. In DNA, the CDR3 is TGTGCCAGCAGCTATACCGGGACTAACTATGGCTACACCTTC.

The J gene is TRBJ1-6, the V gene TRBV7-9; D is unresolved. The CDR3 consists of 12 residues. V dropped 1 base and J dropped 9 bases, with 4 bases sitting between them. Germline CDR1 SEHNR, CDR2 FQNEAQ (reference sequence). In nucleotides, the CDR3 is TGTGCCAGCAGCTTAGAGCCTTCACCCCTCCACTTT. Protein product: CASSLEPSPLHF.

This clone appeared a few times. The chain is built from TRBV7-9 and TRBJ1-2; the match to TRBD1 covers 7 bases. Losses at the gene ends were 5 bases for V and 4 bases for J; bases not matched to a gene: 7. CDR1 is SEHNR and CDR2 is FQNEAQ in the germline V gene (reference sequence). The CDR3 loop spans 14 amino acids. CDR3 residues: CASSPSGQVYGYTF. The CDR3 bases are TGTGCCAGCAGCCCAAGTGGACAGGTCTATGGCTACACCTTC.

J is TRBJ1-5 and V is TRBV2; D might be TRBD1 (5 bases). Trimming took off 6 bases at V and 4 bases at J, with 7 bases between the two ends. Germline lookup yields CDR1 SNHLY and CDR2 FYNNEI. The CDR3 is 12 residues long. In DNA, the CDR3 is TGTGCCAGCAGGTGGGGGAATCAGCCCCAGCATTTT. As protein: CASRWGNQPQHF.

The chain couples TRBV28 to TRBJ2-3, with D hard to call. V gave up 3 bases and J gave up 3 bases, with 7 bases separating them. The CDR3 is 13 amino acids. The germline gives CDR1 MDHEN, CDR2 SYDVKM. CDR3 sequence reads: CASSFVATDTQYF. CDR3 coding DNA: TGTGCCAGCAGTTTCGTGGCTACAGATACGCAGTATTTT.

Remarks on this clone: Additional DNA sequences in this sample encode the identical CDR3. The chain has TRBV29-1 and TRBJ1-6; D unclear. Germline V lookup: CDR1 SQVTM, CDR2 ANQGSEA. This CDR3 is 13 amino acids long. V lost 4 bases and J lost 6, with 10 bases in between. CDR3 protein: CSVGTDLNSPLHF. CDR3 coding DNA: TGCAGCGTTGGGACGGACCTTAATTCACCCCTCCACTTT.

The rearrangement links TRBV18 to TRBJ2-5; D could derive from TRBD1 or TRBD2 (5 bases each). The CDR3 covers 16 residues. Trimming left V 0 bases short and J 5 bases short, with 16 bases between. Germline lookup yields CDR1 KGHSH and CDR2 LQKENI. CDR3 sequence reads: CASSPPSGRGKETQYF. CDR3 nucleotide sequence: TGTGCCAGCTCACCACCGAGCGGAAGGGGAAAGGAGACCCAGTACTTC.

The V and J genes are TRBV4-3 and TRBJ2-2; no clear D gene. Germline CDR1 is LGHNA and CDR2 is YSLEER. V was pared by 0 bases and J by 6 bases, with 8 bases between. This CDR3 has 14 residues. The CDR3 region has the DNA TGCGCCAGCAGCCAAGATCATCATGCCGGGGAGCTGTTTTTT. Its translation: CASSQDHHAGELFF.

V usage is TRBV5-1 and J usage is TRBJ2-7, with no clear D. Between the trimmed V and J ends, which lost 0 bases and 3 bases, there was a span of 10 bases. The CDR3 covers 14 residues. The germline CDR1 and CDR2 sequences are SGHRS and YFSETQ. The CDR3 DNA sequence: TGCGCCAGCAGCTTGGCCTCGAAGGGCTACGAGCAGTACTTC. Its protein product is CASSLASKGYEQYF.

This clone was counted only a few times. V gene TRBV14 combines with J gene TRBJ2-1; tentatively, D is TRBD1 (6 bases). This CDR3 region has 17 residues. Trimming left V 3 bases short and J 9 bases short, with 24 bases between. In germline, CDR1 is SGHDN, CDR2 FVKESK. CDR3 sequence (DNA): TGTGCCAGCAGCCACGCACATTGGGCAGGGGATGGTGGTGAGCAGTTCTTC. This translates into CASSHAHWAGDGGEQFF.

The chain couples TRBV4-1 to TRBJ2-7, with TRBD2 matching over 8 bases. The CDR3 is 14 amino acids. Germline V gives CDR1 MGHRA, CDR2 YSYEKL. The trim removed 4 bases at V and 2 bases at J, leaving 4 bases unmatched. The CDR3 region is CASSRAGDTYEQYF. The CDR3 nucleotides are TGCGCCAGCAGCCGAGCGGGGGACACCTACGAGCAGTACTTC.

The chain recombines TRBV27 with TRBJ1-1, with a tentative D call TRBD1 (5 bases). The CDR3 is 15 amino acids. The V end was cut by 3 bases, the J end by 0 bases, with 11 bases between. Germline values: CDR1 MNHEY, CDR2 SMNVEV (reference sequence). The CDR3 sequence: CASSLGQNMNTEAFF. Written as DNA, the CDR3 is TGTGCCAGCAGTTTGGGGCAGAACATGAACACTGAAGCTTTCTTT.

The gene calls are TRBV7-9 and TRBJ2-5; 7 bases fit TRBD1. Germline V CDR1 and CDR2: SEHNR, FQNEAQ (reference sequence). J was trimmed by 5 bases and V by 5 bases; bases with no gene match: 5. This CDR3 is built from 13 residues. The CDR3 DNA reads as TGTGCCAGCAGCCAACAGGGGATGGAGACCCAGTACTTC. This gives the protein CASSQQGMETQYF.

This clone has only a few counts. The CDR3 loop is CASSLAWDDEKLFF. The DNA for the CDR3 is TGCGCCAGCAGCTTGGCGTGGGACGATGAAAAACTGTTTTTT. The chain uses TRBV5-1 and TRBJ1-4; D possibly corresponds to TRBD1 (5 bases). CDR1 is SGHRS, CDR2 YFSETQ, per germline. V was shortened by 0 bases and J by 6 bases, with 9 bases between the two germline ends. This CDR3 has 14 residues.

This chain connects TRBV9 to TRBJ2-2; D might be TRBD2 (5 bases). The germline gives CDR1 SGDLS, CDR2 YYNGEE. The V gene lost 6 bases and the J gene lost 5 bases, with 14 bases spanning the gap. The CDR3 consists of 14 residues. CDR3 loop: CASNVGSGTGELFF. The CDR3 DNA follows: TGTGCCAGCAATGTCGGTTCGGGGACCGGGGAGCTGTTTTTT.

This chain joins TRBV19 and TRBJ2-2; the D gene is possibly TRBD2 (5 bases). The CDR3 has 14 residues. V lost 8 bases and J lost 3, with 13 bases in between. The V gene's germline CDR1 is LNHDA and CDR2 SQIVND (reference sequence). The CDR3: CASESRTYTGELFF. The CDR3, as DNA: TGTGCCAGTGAGTCCAGGACTTACACCGGGGAGCTGTTTTTT.

This clone has only a few counts. CDR3 DNA: TGTGCCAGCAGCGGGCGTTATCAGGTCCAGTCAAGCTCTGGGGCCAACGTCCTGACTTTC. It translates to CASSGRYQVQSSSGANVLTF. V is TRBV9 and J is TRBJ2-6; D not resolved. Germline V lookup: CDR1 SGDLS, CDR2 YYNGEE. V was pared by 3 bases and J by 0 bases, with 22 bases between. The CDR3 covers 20 residues.

This clone showed up just a few times. This rearrangement joins TRBV30 to TRBJ1-2, with 7 nucleotides matching TRBD1. Germline values: CDR1 GTSNPN, CDR2 SVGIG (reference sequence). The J segment lost 5 bases and the V segment lost 2 bases, leaving 5 bases of the junction unmatched. CDR3 length equals 13 residues. CDR3 nucleotides: TGTGCCTGGAGTTCGGCAGGGGGTTATGGCTACACCTTC. Amino acids: CAWSSAGGYGYTF.